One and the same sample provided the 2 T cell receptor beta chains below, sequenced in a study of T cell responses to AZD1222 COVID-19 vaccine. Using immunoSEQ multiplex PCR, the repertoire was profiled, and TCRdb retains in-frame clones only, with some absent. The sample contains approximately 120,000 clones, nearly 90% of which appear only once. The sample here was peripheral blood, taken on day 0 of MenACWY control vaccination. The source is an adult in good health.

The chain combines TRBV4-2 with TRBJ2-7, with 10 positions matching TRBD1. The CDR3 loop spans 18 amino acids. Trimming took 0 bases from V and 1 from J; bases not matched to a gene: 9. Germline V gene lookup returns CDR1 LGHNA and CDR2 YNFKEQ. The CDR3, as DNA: TGTGCCAGCAGCCAAGAAGCTTTTCTGGGACAGGGGTCCTACGAGCAGTACTTC. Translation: CASSQEAFLGQGSYEQYF.

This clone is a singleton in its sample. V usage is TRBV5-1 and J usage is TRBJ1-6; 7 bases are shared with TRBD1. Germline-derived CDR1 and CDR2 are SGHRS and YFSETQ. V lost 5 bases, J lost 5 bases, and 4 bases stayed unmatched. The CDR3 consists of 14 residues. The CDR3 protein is CASRIGTDNSPLHF. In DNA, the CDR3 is TGCGCCAGCAGGATAGGGACAGATAATTCACCCCTCCACTTT.